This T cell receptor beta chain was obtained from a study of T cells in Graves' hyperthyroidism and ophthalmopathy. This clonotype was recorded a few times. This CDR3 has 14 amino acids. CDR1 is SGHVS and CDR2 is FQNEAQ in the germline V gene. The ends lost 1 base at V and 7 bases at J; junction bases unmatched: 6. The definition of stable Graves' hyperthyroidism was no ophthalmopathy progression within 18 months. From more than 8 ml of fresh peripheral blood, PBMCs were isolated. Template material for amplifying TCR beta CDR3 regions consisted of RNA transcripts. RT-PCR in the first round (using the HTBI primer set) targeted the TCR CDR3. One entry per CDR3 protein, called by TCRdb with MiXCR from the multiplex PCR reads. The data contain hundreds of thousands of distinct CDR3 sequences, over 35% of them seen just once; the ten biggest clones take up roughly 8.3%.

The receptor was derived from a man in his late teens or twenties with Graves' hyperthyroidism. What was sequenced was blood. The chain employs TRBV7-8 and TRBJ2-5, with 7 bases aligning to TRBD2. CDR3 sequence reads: CASSLVVQRGTQYF. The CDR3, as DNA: TGTGCCAGCAGCTTAGTCGTGCAGCGGGGGACCCAGTACTTC.